This T cell receptor beta chain was identified during a study of blood T cell repertoires in COVID-19. The overall study: COVID-19 samples from acute and convalescent phases originated in the United States, Italy and Spain.

Original analysis: The authors estimated nucleated cell counts from reference gene primer amplification. The data were produced by immunoSEQ multiplex PCR, yet TCRdb's version contains in-frame clones alone and is incomplete. The DNA was the basis for D and trimming; V, J and clone size are from that table. The sample lists some 50,000 clones, approximately 90% seen once, with 5.5% to 8% in the top ten. Germline V lookup: CDR1 MNHEY, CDR2 SMNVEV (reference sequence). The CDR3 loop spans 13 amino acids. V gave up 4 bases and J gave up 0 bases, with 6 bases separating them. The TCR was taken from a man in his forties with acute or convalescent COVID-19. Sequencing was carried out using peripheral blood. This chain uses TRBV27 with TRBJ1-1; tentatively, D is TRBD1 (6 bases). The CDR3 loop reads CASSSGVNTEAFF. Written as DNA, the CDR3 is TGTGCCAGCAGTTCAGGGGTGAACACTGAAGCTTTCTTT.